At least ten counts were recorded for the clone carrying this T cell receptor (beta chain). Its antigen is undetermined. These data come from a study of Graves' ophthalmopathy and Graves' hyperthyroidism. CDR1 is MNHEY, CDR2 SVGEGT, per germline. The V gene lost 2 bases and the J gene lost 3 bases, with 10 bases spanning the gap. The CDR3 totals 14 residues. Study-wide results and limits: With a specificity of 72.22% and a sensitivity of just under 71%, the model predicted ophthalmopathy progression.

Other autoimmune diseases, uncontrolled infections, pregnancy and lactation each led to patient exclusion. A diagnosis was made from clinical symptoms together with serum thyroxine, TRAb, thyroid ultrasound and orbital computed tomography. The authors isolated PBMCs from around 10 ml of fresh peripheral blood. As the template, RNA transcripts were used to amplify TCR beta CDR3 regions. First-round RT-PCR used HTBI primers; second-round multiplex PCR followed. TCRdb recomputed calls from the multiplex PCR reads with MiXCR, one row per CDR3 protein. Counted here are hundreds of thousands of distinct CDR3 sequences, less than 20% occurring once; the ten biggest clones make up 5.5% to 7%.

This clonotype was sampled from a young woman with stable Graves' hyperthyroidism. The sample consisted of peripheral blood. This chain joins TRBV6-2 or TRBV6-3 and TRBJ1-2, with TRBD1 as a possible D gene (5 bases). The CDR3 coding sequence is TGTGCCAGCAGTTACGGAGGGGCTGACTATGGCTACACCTTC. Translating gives CASSYGGADYGYTF.